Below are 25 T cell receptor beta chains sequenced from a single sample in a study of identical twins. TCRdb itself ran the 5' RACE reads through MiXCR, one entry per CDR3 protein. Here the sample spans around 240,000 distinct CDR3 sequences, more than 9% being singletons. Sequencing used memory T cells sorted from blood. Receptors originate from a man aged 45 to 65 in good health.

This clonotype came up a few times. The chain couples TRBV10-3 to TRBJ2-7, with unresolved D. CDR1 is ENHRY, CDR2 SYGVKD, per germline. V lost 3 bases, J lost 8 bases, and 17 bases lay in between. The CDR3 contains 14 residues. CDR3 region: CAISDPGQTVKQYF. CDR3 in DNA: TGTGCCATCAGTGACCCGGGTCAAACGGTAAAGCAGTACTTC.

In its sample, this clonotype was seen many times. The CDR3 DNA follows: TGTGCCAGCAGTTCCCTCATCTCCGGGACTAGCGGGAGGGAAGAGACCCAGTACTTC. This codes for CASSSLISGTSGREETQYF. The chain recombines TRBV28 with TRBJ2-5, with 16 bases that match TRBD2. V lost 4 bases, J lost 3 bases, and 11 bases stayed unmatched. Germline V gene data show CDR1 as MDHEN and CDR2 as SYDVKM. The CDR3 runs to 19 residues.

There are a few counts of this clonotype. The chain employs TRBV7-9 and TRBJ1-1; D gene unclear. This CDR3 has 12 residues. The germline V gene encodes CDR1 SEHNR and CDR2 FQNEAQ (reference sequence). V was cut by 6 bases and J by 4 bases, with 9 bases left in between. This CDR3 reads CASSWMGTEAFF. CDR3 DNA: TGTGCCAGCAGTTGGATGGGCACTGAAGCTTTCTTT.

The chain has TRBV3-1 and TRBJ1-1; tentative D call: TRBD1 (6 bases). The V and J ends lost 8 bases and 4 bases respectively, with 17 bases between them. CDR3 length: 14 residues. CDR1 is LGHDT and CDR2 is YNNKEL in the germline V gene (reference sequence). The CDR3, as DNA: TGTGCCAGCCGAGAACAGGGCCGGGGCACTGAAGCTTTCTTT. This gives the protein CASREQGRGTEAFF.

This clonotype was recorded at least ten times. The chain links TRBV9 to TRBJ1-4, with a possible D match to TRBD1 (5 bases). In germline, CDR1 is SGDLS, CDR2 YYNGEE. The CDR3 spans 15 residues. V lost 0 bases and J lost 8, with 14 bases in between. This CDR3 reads CASSVGGSTVEKLFF. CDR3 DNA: TGTGCCAGCAGCGTAGGTGGGTCGACAGTCGAAAAACTGTTTTTT.

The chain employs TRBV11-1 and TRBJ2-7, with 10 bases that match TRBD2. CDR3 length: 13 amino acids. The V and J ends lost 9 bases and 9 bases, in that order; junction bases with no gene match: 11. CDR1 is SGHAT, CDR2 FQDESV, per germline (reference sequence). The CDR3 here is CASQLSGLARQYF. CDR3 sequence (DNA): TGTGCCAGTCAGCTTTCGGGACTAGCGCGGCAGTACTTC.

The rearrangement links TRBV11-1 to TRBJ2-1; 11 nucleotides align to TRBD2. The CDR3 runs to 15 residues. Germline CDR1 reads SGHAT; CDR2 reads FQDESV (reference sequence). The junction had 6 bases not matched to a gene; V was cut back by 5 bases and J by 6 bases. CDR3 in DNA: TGTGCCAGCAGCCCTGGGACTAGCGGACTCAATGAGCAGTTCTTC. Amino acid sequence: CASSPGTSGLNEQFF.

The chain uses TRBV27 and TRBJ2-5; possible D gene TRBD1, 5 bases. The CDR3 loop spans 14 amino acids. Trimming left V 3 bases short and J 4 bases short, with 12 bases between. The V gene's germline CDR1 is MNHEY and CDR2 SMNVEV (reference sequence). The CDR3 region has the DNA TGTGCCAGCAGTTTGGGGTGGGGCGTAGAGACCCAGTACTTC. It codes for CASSLGWGVETQYF.

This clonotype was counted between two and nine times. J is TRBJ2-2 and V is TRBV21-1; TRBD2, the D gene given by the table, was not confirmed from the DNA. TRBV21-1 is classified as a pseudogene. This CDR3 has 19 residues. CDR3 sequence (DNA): TGTGCCAGCAGCAAAGTACTAGCGGGAGTAATCCCCAACACCGGGGAGCTGTTTTTT. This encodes CASSKVLAGVIPNTGELFF.

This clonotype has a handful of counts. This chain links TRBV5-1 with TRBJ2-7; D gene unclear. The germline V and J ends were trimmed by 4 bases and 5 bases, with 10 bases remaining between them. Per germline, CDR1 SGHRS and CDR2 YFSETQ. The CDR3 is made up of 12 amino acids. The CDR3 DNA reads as TGCGCCAGCAGCCAAACCAGTAACGAGCAGTACTTC. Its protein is CASSQTSNEQYF.

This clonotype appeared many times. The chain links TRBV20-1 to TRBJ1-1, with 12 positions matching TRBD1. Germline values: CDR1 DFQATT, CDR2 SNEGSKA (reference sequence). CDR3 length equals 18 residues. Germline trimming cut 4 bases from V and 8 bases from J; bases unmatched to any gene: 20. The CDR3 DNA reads TGCAGTGCTAAAGGTACGCCGGGACAGGGGGCGAAGATTTACGAAGCTTTCTTT. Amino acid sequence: CSAKGTPGQGAKIYEAFF.

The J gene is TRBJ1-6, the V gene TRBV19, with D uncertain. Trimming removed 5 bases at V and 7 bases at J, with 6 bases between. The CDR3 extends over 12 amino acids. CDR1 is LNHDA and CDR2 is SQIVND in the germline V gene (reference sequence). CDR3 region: CASSVANSPLHF. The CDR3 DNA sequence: TGTGCCAGTAGTGTTGCAAATTCACCCCTCCACTTT.

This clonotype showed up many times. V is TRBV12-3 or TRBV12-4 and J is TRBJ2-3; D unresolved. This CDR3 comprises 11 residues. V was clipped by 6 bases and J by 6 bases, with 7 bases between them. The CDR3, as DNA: TGTGCCAGCAGCCCCCGGGATACGCAGTATTTT. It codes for CASSPRDTQYF.

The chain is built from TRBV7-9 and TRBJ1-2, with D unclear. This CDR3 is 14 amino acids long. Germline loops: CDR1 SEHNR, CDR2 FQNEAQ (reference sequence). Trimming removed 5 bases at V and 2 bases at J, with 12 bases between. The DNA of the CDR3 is TGTGCCAGCAGCCCGAAGGGAAGCAACTATGGCTACACCTTC. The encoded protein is CASSPKGSNYGYTF.

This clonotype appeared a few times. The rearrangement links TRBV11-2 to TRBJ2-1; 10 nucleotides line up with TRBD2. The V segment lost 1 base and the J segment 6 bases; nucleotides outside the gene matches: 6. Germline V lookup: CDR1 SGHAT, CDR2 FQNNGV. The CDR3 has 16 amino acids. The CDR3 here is CASSLAVTSGFNEQFF. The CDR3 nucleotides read TGTGCCAGCAGCTTAGCGGTGACTAGCGGGTTCAATGAGCAGTTCTTC.

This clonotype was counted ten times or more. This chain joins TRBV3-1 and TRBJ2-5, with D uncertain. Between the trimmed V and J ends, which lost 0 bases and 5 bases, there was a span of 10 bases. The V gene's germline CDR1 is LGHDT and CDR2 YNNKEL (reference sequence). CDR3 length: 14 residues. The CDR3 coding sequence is TGTGCCAGCAGCCAAGAAGCAATTGGGGAGACCCAGTACTTC. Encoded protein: CASSQEAIGETQYF.

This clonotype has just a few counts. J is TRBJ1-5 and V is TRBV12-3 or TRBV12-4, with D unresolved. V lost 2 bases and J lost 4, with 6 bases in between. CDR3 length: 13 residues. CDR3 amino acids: CASSLTVNQPQHF. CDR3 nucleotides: TGTGCCAGCAGTTTAACGGTGAATCAGCCCCAGCATTTT.

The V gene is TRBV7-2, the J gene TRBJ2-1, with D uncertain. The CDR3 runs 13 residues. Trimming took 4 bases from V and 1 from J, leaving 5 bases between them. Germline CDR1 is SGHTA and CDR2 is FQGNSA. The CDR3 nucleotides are TGTGCCAGCAGCTCCCGGTCCTACAATGAGCAGTTCTTC. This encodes CASSSRSYNEQFF.

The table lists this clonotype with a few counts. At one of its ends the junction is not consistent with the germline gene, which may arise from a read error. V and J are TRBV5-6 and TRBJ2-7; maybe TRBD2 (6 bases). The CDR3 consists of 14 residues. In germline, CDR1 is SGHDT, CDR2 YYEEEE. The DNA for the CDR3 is TGTGCCAGCGGCTTCGGGTCGGGAGTTGTCGAGCAGTACTTC. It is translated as CASGFGSGVVEQYF.

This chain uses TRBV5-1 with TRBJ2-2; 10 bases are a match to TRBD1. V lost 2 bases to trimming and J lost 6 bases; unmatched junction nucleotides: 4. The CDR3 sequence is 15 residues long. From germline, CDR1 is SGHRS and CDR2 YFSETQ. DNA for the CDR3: TGCGCCAGCAGCTTCGGACAGGGGGAATCCGGGGAGCTGTTTTTT. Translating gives CASSFGQGESGELFF.

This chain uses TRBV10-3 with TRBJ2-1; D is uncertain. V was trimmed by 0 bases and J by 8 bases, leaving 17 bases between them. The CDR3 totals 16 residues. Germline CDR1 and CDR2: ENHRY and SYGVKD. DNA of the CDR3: TGTGCCATCAGTGAGTCGACCCAGGACGTAGCCCATGAGCAGTTCTTC. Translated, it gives CAISESTQDVAHEQFF.

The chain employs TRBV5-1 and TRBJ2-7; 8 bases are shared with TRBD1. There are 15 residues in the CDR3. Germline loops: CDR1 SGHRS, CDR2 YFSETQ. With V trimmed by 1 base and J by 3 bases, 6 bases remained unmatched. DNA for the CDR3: TGCGCCAGCAGCTTGAGTGGACAGGGTAACTACGAGCAGTACTTC. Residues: CASSLSGQGNYEQYF.

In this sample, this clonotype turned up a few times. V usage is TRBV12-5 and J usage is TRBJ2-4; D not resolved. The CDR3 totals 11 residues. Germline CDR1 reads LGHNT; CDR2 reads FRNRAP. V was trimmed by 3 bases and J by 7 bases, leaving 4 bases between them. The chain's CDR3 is CASGFGNIQYF. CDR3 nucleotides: TGTGCTAGTGGTTTCGGGAACATTCAGTACTTC.

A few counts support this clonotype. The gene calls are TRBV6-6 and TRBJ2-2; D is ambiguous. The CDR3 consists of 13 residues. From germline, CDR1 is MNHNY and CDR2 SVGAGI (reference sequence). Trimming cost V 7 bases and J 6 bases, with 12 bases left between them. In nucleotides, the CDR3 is TGTGCCAGCACCTTAGTCGAAGCCGGGGAGCTGTTTTTT. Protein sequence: CASTLVEAGELFF.

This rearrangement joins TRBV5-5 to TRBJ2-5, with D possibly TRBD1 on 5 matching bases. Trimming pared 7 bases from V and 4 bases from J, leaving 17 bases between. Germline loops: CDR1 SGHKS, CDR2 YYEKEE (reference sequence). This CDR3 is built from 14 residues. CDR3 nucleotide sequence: TGTGCCAGCGGGTCTCCAGGGATAGGAGAGACCCAGTACTTC. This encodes CASGSPGIGETQYF.